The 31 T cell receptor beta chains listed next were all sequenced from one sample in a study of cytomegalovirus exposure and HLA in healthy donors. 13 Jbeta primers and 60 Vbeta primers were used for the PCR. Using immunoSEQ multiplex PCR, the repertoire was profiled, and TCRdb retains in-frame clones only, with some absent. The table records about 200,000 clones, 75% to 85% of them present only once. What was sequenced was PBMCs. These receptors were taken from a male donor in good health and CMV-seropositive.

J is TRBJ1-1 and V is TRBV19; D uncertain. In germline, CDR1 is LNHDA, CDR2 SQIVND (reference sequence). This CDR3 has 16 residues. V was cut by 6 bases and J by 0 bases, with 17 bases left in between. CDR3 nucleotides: TGTGCCAGTAGCCCAGAAGGTCGGGGTATGAACACTGAAGCTTTCTTT. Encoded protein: CASSPEGRGMNTEAFF.

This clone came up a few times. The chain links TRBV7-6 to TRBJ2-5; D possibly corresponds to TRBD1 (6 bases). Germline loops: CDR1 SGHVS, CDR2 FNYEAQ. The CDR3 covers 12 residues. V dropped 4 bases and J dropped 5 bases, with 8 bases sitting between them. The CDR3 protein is CASSSQGETQYF. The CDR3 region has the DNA TGTGCCAGCAGCTCGCAGGGGGAGACCCAGTACTTC.

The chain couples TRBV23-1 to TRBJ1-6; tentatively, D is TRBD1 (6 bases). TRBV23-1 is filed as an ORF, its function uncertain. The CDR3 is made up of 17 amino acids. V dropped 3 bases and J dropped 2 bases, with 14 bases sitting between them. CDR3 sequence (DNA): TGCGCCAGCAGTCAGAGCGATCGGGACACCTATAATTCACCCCTCCACTTT. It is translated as CASSQSDRDTYNSPLHF.

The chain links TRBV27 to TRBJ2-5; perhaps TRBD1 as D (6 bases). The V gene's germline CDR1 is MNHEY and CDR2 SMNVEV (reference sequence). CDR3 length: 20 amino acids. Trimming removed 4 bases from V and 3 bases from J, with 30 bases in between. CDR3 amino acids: CASSSSVVRGAGTYEETQYF. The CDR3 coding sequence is TGTGCCAGCAGTTCAAGCGTTGTCAGGGGCGCAGGCACTTACGAAGAGACCCAGTACTTC.

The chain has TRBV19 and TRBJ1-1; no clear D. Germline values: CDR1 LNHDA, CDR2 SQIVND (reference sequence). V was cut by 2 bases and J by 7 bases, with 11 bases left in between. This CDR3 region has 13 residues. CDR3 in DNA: TGTGCCAGTAGTATAAATAGAGATGGTGAAGCTTTCTTT. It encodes CASSINRDGEAFF.

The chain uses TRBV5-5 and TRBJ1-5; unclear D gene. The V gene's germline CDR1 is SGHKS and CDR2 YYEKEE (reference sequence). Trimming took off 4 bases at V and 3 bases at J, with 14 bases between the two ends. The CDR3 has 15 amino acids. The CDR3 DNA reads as TGTGCCAGCAGCCTTTACGGGGAGAACAATCAGCCCCAGCATTTT. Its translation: CASSLYGENNQPQHF.

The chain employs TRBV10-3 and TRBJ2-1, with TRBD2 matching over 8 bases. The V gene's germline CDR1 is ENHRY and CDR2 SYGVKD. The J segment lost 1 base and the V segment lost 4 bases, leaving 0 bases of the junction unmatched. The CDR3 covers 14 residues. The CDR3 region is CAISGLASYNEQFF. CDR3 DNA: TGTGCCATCAGTGGACTAGCGTCCTACAATGAGCAGTTCTTC.

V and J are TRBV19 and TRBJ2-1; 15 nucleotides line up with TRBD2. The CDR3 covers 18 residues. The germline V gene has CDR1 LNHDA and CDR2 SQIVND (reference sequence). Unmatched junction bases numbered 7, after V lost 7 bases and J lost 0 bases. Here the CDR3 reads CASKGLAGGKSSYNEQFF. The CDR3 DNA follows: TGTGCCAGTAAGGGACTAGCGGGAGGCAAAAGCTCCTACAATGAGCAGTTCTTC.

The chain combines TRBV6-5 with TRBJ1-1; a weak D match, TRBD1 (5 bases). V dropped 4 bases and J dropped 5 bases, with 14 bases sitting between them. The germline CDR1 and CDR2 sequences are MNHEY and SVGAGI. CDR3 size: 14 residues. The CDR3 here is CASSSIRGTTEAFF. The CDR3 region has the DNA TGTGCCAGCAGTTCTATCCGGGGGACGACTGAAGCTTTCTTT.

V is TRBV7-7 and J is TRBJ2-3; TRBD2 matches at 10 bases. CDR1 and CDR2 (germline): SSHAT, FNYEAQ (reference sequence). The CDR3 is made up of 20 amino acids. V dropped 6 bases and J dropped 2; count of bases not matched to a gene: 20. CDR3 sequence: CASSPGTGASGGPDTDTQYF. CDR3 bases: TGTGCCAGCAGTCCAGGGACCGGGGCTAGCGGGGGACCTGACACAGATACGCAGTATTTT.

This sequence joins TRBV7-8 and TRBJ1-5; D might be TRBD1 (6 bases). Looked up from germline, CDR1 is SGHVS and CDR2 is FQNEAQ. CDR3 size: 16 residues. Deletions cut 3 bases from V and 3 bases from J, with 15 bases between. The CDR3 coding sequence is TGTGCCAGCAGCTTTTCGTCGGACAGAACCAATCAGCCCCAGCATTTT. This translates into CASSFSSDRTNQPQHF.

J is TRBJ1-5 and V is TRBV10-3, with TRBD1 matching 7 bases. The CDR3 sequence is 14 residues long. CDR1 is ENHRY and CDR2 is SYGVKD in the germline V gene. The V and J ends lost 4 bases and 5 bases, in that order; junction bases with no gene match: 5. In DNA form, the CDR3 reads TGTGCCATCAGTGGGCCCGACAGGGATCAGCCCCAGCATTTT. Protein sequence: CAISGPDRDQPQHF.

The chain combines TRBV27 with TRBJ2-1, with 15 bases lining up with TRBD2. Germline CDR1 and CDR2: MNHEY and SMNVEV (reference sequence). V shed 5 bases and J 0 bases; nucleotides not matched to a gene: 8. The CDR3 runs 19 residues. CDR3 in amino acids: CASSPGTSGGLSSYNEQFF. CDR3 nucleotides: TGTGCCAGCAGTCCAGGGACTAGCGGGGGGCTTAGCTCCTACAATGAGCAGTTCTTC.

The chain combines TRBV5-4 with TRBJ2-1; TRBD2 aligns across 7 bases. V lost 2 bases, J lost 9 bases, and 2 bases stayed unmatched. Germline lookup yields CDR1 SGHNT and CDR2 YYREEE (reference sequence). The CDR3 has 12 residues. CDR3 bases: TGTGCCAGCAGCTTAGGCGGGAGTGAGCAGTTCTTC. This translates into CASSLGGSEQFF.

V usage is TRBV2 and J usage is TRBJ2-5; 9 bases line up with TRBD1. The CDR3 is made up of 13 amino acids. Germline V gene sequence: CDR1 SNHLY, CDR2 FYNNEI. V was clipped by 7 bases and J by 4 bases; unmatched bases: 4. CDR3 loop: CASTTGGRETQYF. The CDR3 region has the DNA TGTGCCAGCACCACAGGGGGCCGAGAGACCCAGTACTTC.

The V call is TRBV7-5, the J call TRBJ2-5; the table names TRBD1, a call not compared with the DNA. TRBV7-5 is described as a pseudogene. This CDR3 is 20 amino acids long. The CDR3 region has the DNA TGTGTCAGAAGCTTAGTCTCCCGGGACAGGGGACGGGGCAAACAAGAGACCCAGTACTTC. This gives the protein CVRSLVSRDRGRGKQETQYF.

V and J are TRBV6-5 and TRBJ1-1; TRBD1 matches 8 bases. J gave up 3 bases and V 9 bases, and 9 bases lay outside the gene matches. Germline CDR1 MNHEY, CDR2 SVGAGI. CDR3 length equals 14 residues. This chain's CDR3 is CASMTTGGYTEAFF. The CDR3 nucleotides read TGTGCCAGTATGACCACAGGGGGTTACACTGAAGCTTTCTTT.

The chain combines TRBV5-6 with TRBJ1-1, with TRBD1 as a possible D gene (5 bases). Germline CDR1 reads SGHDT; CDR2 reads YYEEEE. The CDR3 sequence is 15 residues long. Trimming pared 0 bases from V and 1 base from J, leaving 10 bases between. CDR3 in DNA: TGTGCCAGCAGCTTGGTAGGGGCGCAGAACACTGAAGCTTTCTTT. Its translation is CASSLVGAQNTEAFF.

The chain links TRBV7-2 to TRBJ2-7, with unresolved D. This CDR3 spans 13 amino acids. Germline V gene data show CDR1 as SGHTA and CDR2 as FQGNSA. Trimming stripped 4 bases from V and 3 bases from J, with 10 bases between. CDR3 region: CASSSRQDYEQYF. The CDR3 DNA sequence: TGTGCCAGCAGCTCCAGACAAGACTACGAGCAGTACTTC.

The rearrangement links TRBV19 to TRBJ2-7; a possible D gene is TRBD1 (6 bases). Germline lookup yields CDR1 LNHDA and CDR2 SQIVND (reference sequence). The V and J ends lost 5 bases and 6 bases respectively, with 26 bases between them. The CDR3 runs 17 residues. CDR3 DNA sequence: TGTGCCAGTAGTCCCAGGGGTAGGGTGAATATAGTATCCGAGCAGTACTTC. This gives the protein CASSPRGRVNIVSEQYF.

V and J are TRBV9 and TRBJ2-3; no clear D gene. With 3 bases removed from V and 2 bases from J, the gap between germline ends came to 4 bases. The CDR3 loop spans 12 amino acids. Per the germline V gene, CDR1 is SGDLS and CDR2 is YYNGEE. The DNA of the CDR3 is TGTGCCAGCAGCGCCTCCACAGATACGCAGTATTTT. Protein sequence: CASSASTDTQYF.

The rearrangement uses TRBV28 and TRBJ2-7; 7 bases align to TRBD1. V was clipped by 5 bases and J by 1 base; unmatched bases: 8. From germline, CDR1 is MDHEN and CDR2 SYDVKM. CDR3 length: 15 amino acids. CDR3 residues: CASSNGGQPSYEQYF. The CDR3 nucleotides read TGTGCCAGCAGTAATGGGGGACAGCCGTCCTACGAGCAGTACTTC.

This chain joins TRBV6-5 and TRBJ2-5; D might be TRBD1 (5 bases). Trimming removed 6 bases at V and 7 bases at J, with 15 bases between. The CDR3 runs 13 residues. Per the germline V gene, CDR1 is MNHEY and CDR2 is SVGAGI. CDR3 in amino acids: CASSYTTEATQYF. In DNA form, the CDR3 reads TGTGCCAGCAGCTACACGACAGAGGCGACCCAGTACTTC.

The CDR3 DNA reads as TGTGCCAGCAGTGACGGGACTAGCGGCTACAATGAGCAGTTCTTC. Its protein product is CASSDGTSGYNEQFF. This sequence joins TRBV6-4 and TRBJ2-1, with TRBD2 identical over 11 bases. Trimming took 2 bases from V and 3 from J; bases not matched to a gene: 0. The germline V gene encodes CDR1 MRHNA and CDR2 SNTAGT. This CDR3 is 15 amino acids long.

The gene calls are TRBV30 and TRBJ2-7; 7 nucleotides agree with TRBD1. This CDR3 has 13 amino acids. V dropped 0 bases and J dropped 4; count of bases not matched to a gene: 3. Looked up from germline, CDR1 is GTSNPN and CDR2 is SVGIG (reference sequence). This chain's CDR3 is CAWSVRGPYEQYF. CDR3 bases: TGTGCCTGGAGTGTAAGGGGGCCGTACGAGCAGTACTTC.

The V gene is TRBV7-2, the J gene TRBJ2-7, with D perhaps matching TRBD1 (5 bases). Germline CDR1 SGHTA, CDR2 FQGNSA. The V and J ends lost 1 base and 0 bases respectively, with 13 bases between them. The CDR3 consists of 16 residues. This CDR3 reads CASSLEFGAYSYEQYF. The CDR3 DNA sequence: TGTGCCAGCAGCTTAGAATTTGGGGCGTACTCCTACGAGCAGTACTTC.

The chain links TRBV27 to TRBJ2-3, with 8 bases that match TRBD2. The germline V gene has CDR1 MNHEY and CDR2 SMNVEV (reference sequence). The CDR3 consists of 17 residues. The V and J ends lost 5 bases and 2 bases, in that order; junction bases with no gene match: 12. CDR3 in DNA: TGTGCCAGCAGTCTGCTCGTAGCGGGGCCTTCCACAGATACGCAGTATTTT. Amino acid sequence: CASSLLVAGPSTDTQYF.

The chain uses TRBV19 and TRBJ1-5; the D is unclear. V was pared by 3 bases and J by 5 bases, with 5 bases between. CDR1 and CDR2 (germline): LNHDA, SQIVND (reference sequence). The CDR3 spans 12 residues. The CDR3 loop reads CASSIYDQPQHF. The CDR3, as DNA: TGTGCCAGTAGTATTTATGATCAGCCCCAGCATTTT. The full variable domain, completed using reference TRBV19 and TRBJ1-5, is DGGITQSPKYLFRKEGQNVTLSCEQNLNHDAMYWYRQDPGQGLRLIYYSQIVNDFQKGDIAEGYSVSREKKESFPLTVTSAQKNPTAFYLCASSIYDQPQHFGDGTRLSIL.

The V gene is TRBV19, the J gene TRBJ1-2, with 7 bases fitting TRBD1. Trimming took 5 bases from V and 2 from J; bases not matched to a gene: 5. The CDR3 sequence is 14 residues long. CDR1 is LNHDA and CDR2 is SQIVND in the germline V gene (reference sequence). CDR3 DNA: TGTGCCAGTAGTGTCTCGACAGGGAACTATGGCTACACCTTC. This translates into CASSVSTGNYGYTF.

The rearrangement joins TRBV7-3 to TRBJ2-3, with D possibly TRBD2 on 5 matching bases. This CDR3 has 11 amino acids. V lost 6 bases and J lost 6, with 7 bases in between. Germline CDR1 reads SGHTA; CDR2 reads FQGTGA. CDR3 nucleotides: TGTGCCAGCAGGTCGGGGGATACGCAGTATTTT. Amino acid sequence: CASRSGDTQYF.

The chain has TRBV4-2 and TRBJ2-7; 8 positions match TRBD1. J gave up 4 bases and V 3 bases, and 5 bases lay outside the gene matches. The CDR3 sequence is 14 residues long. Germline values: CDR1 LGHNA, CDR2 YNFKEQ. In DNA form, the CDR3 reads TGTGCCAGCAGCCATTTGGACAGGGCGTACGAGCAGTACTTC. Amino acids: CASSHLDRAYEQYF.